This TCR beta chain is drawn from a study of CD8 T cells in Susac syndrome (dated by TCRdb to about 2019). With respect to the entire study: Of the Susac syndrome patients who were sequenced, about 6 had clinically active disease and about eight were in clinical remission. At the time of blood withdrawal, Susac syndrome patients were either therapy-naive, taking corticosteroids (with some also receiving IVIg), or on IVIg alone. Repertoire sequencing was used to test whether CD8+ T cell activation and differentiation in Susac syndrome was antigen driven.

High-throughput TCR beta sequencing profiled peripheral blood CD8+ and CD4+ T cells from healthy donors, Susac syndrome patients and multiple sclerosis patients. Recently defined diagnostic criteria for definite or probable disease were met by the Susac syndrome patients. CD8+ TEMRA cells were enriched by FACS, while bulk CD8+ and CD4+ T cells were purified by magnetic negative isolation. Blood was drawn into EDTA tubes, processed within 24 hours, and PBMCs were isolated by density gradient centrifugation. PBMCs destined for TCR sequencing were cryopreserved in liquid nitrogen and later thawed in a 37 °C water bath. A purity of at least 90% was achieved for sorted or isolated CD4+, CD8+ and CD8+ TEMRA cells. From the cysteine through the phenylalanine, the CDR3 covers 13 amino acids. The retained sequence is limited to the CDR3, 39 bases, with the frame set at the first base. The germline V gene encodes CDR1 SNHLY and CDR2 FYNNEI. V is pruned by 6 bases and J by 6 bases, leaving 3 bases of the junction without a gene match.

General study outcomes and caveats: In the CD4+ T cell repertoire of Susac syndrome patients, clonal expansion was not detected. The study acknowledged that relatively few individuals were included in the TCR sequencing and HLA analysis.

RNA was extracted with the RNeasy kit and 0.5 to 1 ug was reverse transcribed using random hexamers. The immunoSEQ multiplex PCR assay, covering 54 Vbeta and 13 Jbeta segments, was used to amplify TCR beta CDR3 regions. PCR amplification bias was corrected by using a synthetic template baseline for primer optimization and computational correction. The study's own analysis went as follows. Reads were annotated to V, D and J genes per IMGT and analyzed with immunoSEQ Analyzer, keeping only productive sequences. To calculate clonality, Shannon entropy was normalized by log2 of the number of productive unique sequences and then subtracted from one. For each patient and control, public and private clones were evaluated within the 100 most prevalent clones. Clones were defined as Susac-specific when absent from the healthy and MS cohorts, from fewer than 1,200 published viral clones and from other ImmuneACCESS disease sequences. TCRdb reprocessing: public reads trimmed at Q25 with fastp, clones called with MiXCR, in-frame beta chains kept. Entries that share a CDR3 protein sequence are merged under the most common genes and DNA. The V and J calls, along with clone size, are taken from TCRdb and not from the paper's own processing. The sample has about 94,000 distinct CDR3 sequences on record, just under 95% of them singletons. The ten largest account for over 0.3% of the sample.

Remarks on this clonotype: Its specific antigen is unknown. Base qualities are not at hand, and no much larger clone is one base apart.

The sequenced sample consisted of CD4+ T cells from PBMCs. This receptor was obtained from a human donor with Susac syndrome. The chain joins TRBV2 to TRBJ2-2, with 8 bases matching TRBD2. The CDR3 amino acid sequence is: CASSRGGPGELFF. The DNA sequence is TGTGCCAGCAGCCGGGGGGGCCCCGGGGAGCTGTTTTTT.